This is a list of T cell receptor beta chains from one sample in a study of long-term antiretroviral therapy in people with HIV. TCRdb keeps only in-frame clones here, not all; method: immunoSEQ multiplex PCR. The table records 20,000 to 25,000 clones, less than 85% of them present only once. Specimen: unsorted PBMCs, collected less than 1.8 years before starting antiretroviral therapy. All receptors come from a woman aged 40 to 50 with HIV. The CDR3 runs from the conserved cysteine through the conserved F or W. A D gene is named only where the DNA matches it firmly. Rows may omit the clone size; those that give it use once, few, many or a size class.

V	D	J	size	DNA	CDR3
TRBV5-6	-	TRBJ1-1	-	TGTGCCAGCAGCTTGGCCCCGGGGGCCTCTACTAATGAAGCTTTCTTT	CASSLAPGASTNEAFF
TRBV7-2	TRBD1	TRBJ1-2	-	TGTGCCAGCAGCTCGACAGGGGGGAATGGCTACACCTTC	CASSSTGGNGYTF
TRBV5-6	TRBD1	TRBJ2-2	-	TGTGCCAGCAGCTCCACTGACAGGGATAACACCGGGGAGCTGTTTTTT	CASSSTDRDNTGELFF
TRBV11-2	-	TRBJ1-6	-	TGTGCCAGCAGCTTTCTCGGGGGTTCACCCCTCCACTTT	CASSFLGGSPLHF
TRBV7-2	-	TRBJ2-4	-	TGTGCCAGCAGCTTAACCCCGGACAGCCCCTCCAAAAACATTCAGTACTTC	CASSLTPDSPSKNIQYF
TRBV7-2	-	TRBJ1-6	-	TGTGCCAGCAGCTTATTCAGGGTCGGGGATTCACCCCTCCACTTT	CASSLFRVGDSPLHF
TRBV2	TRBD2	TRBJ2-7	-	TGTGCCAGATCCCTAGCGGGAGGCCGTTACGAGCAGTACTTC	CARSLAGGRYEQYF
TRBV4-1	-	TRBJ2-7	-	TGCGCCAGCAGCCAAGTGGAGGGGGGGACTCGGGGGCAGTACTTC	CASSQVEGGTRGQYF
TRBV4-1	TRBD1	TRBJ2-2	-	TGCGCCAGCAGCCAAGATTCAGGGGGTTATTCCACCGGGGAGCTGTTTTTT	CASSQDSGGYSTGELFF
TRBV10-3	-	TRBJ1-1	-	TGTGCCATCACAAGCTCGGTAGGCACTGAAGCTTTCTTT	CAITSSVGTEAFF
TRBV27	-	TRBJ1-1	-	TGTGCCAGCAGCGGACTTGGGACTGAAGCTTTCTTT	CASSGLGTEAFF
TRBV28	-	TRBJ1-5	-	TGTGCCAGCAGTTTAGCCAATCAGCCCCAGCATTTT	CASSLANQPQHF
TRBV4-1	-	TRBJ1-1	-	TGCGCCAGCAGCCAAGCAGGGGACACTGAAGCTTTCTTT	CASSQAGDTEAFF
TRBV5-5	TRBD1	TRBJ1-1	-	TGTGCCAGCAGCTTGGGCAGGGGGCAGGGAAAGATCCCTGAAGCTTTCTTT	CASSLGRGQGKIPEAFF
TRBV5-6	-	TRBJ2-1	-	TGTGCCAGCGGACGCGAGCAGTTCTTC	CASGREQFF
TRBV7-9	TRBD1	TRBJ2-5	-	TGTGCCAGCAGTCCAAACGCAGGGGGCGCACAGGAAGAGACCCAGTACTTC	CASSPNAGGAQEETQYF
TRBV27	-	TRBJ1-5	-	TGTGCCAGCAGAGCTGGGCAGGCTAGCAATCAGCCCCAGCATTTT	CASRAGQASNQPQHF
TRBV27	-	TRBJ1-5	-	TGTGCCAGCAGTTTTTTTTACAGCAATCAGCCCCAGCATTTT	CASSFFYSNQPQHF
TRBV5-6	-	TRBJ2-4	-	TGTGCCAGCAGCTTGTACGGGGCCCGGTCCAAAAACATTCAGTACTTC	CASSLYGARSKNIQYF
TRBV7-9	-	TRBJ2-1	-	TGTGCCAGCAGCCCCCCTAATTTGGATGAGCAGTTCTTC	CASSPPNLDEQFF
TRBV7-9	TRBD2	TRBJ2-1	-	TGTGCCAGCAGCTTAGCAGCGGGGGGGCCTAATGAGCAGTTCTTC	CASSLAAGGPNEQFF
TRBV7-9	-	TRBJ1-1	-	TGTGCCAGCAGCTTATCTTTAGACACTGAAGCTTTCTTT	CASSLSLDTEAFF
TRBV18	-	TRBJ1-5	few	TGTGCCAGCTCTCTCCAGGGAAATCAGCCCCAGCATTTT	CASSLQGNQPQHF
TRBV16	-	TRBJ2-2	-	TGTGCCAGCAGCCGACCCCGGGACATACGCACCGGGGAGCTGTTTTTT	CASSRPRDIRTGELFF
TRBV27	TRBD1	TRBJ2-5	-	TGTGCCAGCAGTTTTCGGGACAGTTTACAAGAGACCCAGTACTTC	CASSFRDSLQETQYF
TRBV10-3	-	TRBJ2-1	-	TGTGCCATCAGTGATCGAGGTTCCCTTGAGCAGTTCTTC	CAISDRGSLEQFF
TRBV30	TRBD1	TRBJ1-1	-	TGTGCCTGGAGTCCGGCGGACAGGGACAACACTGAAGCTTTCTTT	CAWSPADRDNTEAFF